Presented here are 30 T cell receptor beta chains from one specimen sequenced in a study of blood T cell repertoires in COVID-19 (TCRdb year 2020). Libraries were prepared through the immunoSEQ multiplex PCR assay. TCRdb holds this immuneACCESS table with in-frame rearrangements only. Some clones are missing; in checked studies, unresolved V genes explain under half, and the rest has no known cause. This sample is represented by about 160,000 clones; roughly four fifths of them were singletons. The ten largest clones capture under 9.5% of the sample. Material for sequencing was PBMCs or T cells enriched from blood (not recorded which). All receptors derive from a man aged 45-60 years who had recovered from COVID-19.

This clone was seen a few times. The genes are TRBV6-1 and TRBJ1-2; D is ambiguous. V dropped 0 bases and J dropped 4 bases, with 6 bases sitting between them. This CDR3 is built from 13 residues. Germline V lookup: CDR1 MNHNS, CDR2 SASEGT. The CDR3 loop is CASSEAVVYGYTF. In DNA form, the CDR3 reads TGTGCCAGCAGTGAAGCCGTCGTCTATGGCTACACCTTC.

The rearrangement uses TRBV5-6 and TRBJ2-7, with 7 bases aligning to TRBD1. The junction had 4 bases not matched to a gene; V was cut back by 4 bases and J by 0 bases. Germline CDR1 reads SGHDT; CDR2 reads YYEEEE. This CDR3 region has 14 residues. The DNA for the CDR3 is TGTGCCAGCAGCCCGACAGGGCTCTCCTACGAGCAGTACTTC. Its translation: CASSPTGLSYEQYF.

The J gene is TRBJ2-7, the V gene TRBV11-2, with D perhaps TRBD2 (6 bases). The CDR3 contains 14 residues. Germline CDR1 SGHAT, CDR2 FQNNGV. V was pared by 5 bases and J by 7 bases, with 18 bases between. CDR3 sequence: CASSPGTASREQYF. The CDR3 coding sequence is TGTGCCAGCAGCCCCGGGACTGCCAGCAGGGAGCAGTACTTC. Looking up the rest from reference TRBV11-2 and TRBJ2-7 gives the full variable domain: EAGVAQSPRYKIIEKRQSVAFWCNPISGHATLYWYQQILGQGPKLLIQFQNNGVVDDSQLPKDRFSAERLKGVDSTLKIQPAKLEDSAVYLCASSPGTASREQYFGPGTRLTVT.

V and J are TRBV3-1 (or the pseudogene TRBV3-2) and TRBJ2-3, with 9 bases fitting TRBD2. CDR3 length: 16 residues. Germline trimming cut 0 bases from V and 2 bases from J; bases unmatched to any gene: 3. Germline V gene sequence: CDR1 LGHDT, CDR2 YNNKEL (reference sequence). CDR3 sequence (DNA): TGTGCCAGCAGCCAAGACCGCGGGGGGGCCACAGATACGCAGTATTTT. Translating gives CASSQDRGGATDTQYF.

The chain carries TRBV5-5 and TRBJ2-1; D not resolved. Trimming cost V 0 bases and J 2 bases, with 9 bases left between them. CDR1 is SGHKS and CDR2 is YYEKEE in the germline V gene (reference sequence). There are 15 residues in the CDR3. CDR3 loop: CASSLGPITYNEQFF. The CDR3 DNA reads TGTGCCAGCAGCTTGGGGCCGATTACCTACAATGAGCAGTTCTTC.

J is TRBJ2-5 and V is TRBV9; tentatively, D is TRBD1 (6 bases). Per germline, CDR1 SGDLS and CDR2 YYNGEE. CDR3 length: 15 amino acids. Between the trimmed V and J ends, which lost 3 bases and 5 bases, there was a span of 17 bases. The CDR3 DNA sequence: TGTGCCAGCAGCGGCGACACAGGGTCTGGGGAGACCCAGTACTTC. The encoded protein is CASSGDTGSGETQYF.

The V and J genes are TRBV5-1 and TRBJ2-2; TRBD1 matches at 11 bases. Germline assignment: CDR1 SGHRS and CDR2 YFSETQ. The V segment lost 4 bases and the J segment 1 base; nucleotides outside the gene matches: 0. The CDR3 length is 15 residues. CDR3 sequence reads: CASSGTGGNTGELFF. For the CDR3, the DNA is TGCGCCAGCAGCGGGACAGGGGGGAACACCGGGGAGCTGTTTTTT.

The rearrangement uses TRBV6-5 and TRBJ1-1, with 9 bases fitting TRBD1. The CDR3 is made up of 14 amino acids. The germline CDR1 and CDR2 sequences are MNHEY and SVGAGI. Trimming removed 5 bases from V and 6 bases from J; junction bases left unmatched: 7. In DNA, the CDR3 is TGTGCCAGCAGTCGACAGGGGGGTGTCGCTGAAGCTTTCTTT. Protein: CASSRQGGVAEAFF.

The chain employs TRBV4-1 and TRBJ1-2; D is unresolved. The V and J ends lost 1 base and 3 bases respectively, with 18 bases between them. Germline CDR1 reads MGHRA; CDR2 reads YSYEKL. The CDR3 is 17 residues long. The CDR3 protein is CASSQGPNPARDYGYTF. The CDR3 DNA reads as TGCGCCAGCAGCCAAGGCCCAAACCCGGCTCGGGACTATGGCTACACCTTC.

The CDR3 DNA is TGCGCCAGCAGCAGGGACAGGTATTCACCCCTCCACTTT. Protein: CASSRDRYSPLHF. The rearrangement links TRBV5-1 to TRBJ1-6; 8 nucleotides line up with TRBD1. The CDR3 covers 13 residues. Germline values: CDR1 SGHRS, CDR2 YFSETQ. The junction had 2 bases not matched to a gene; V was cut back by 4 bases and J by 8 bases.

The chain uses TRBV15 and TRBJ1-5, with a possible D match to TRBD1 (5 bases). This CDR3 is built from 15 residues. With 1 base removed from V and 5 bases from J, the gap between germline ends came to 12 bases. The germline V gene encodes CDR1 LNHNV and CDR2 YYDKDF (reference sequence). This CDR3 is CATSRARWGDQPQHF. The CDR3 nucleotides are TGTGCCACCAGCAGAGCAAGGTGGGGGGATCAGCCCCAGCATTTT.

The rearrangement joins TRBV18 to TRBJ1-6; 8 bases match TRBD1. The CDR3 covers 16 residues. Germline CDR1 and CDR2: KGHSH and LQKENI. Germline trimming cut 3 bases from V and 12 bases from J; bases unmatched to any gene: 13. CDR3 residues: CASSPTGQEGFGPLHF. The CDR3 DNA reads TGTGCCAGCTCACCCACGGGACAGGAGGGATTCGGACCCCTCCACTTT.

The rearrangement links TRBV9 to TRBJ2-1, with TRBD1 as a possible D gene (5 bases). Deletions cut 0 bases from V and 4 bases from J, with 14 bases between. There are 16 residues in the CDR3. The germline CDR1 and CDR2 sequences are SGDLS and YYNGEE. CDR3 coding DNA: TGTGCCAGCAGCGTAGGCAGGGCCTCGAATTACAATGAGCAGTTCTTC. It codes for CASSVGRASNYNEQFF.

The V call is TRBV6-5, the J call TRBJ1-2, with 9 bases that match TRBD1. With 5 bases clipped from V and 5 bases from J, the junction kept 9 bases outside the gene matches. The CDR3 is 15 residues long. The germline gives CDR1 MNHEY, CDR2 SVGAGI. CDR3 nucleotide sequence: TGTGCCAGCAGTAGTTCGGACAGGGGAAGGTATGGCTACACCTTC. The encoded protein is CASSSSDRGRYGYTF.

The chain couples TRBV7-2 to TRBJ1-6, with no clear D. The CDR3 has 15 residues. CDR1 is SGHTA, CDR2 FQGNSA, per germline. V was clipped by 5 bases and J by 3 bases, with 11 bases between them. CDR3 in DNA: TGTGCCAGCAGCCAGACACTTAGCTATAATTCACCCCTCCACTTT. Its translation is CASSQTLSYNSPLHF.

The count of this clone is one. J is TRBJ1-2 and V is TRBV11-2; 9 bases fit TRBD1. Losses at the gene ends were 5 bases for V and 0 bases for J; bases not matched to a gene: 13. This CDR3 is built from 18 residues. Germline V CDR1 and CDR2: SGHAT, FQNNGV. The CDR3 is CASSPAGLYRGPNYGYTF. The CDR3, as DNA: TGTGCCAGCAGCCCGGCCGGACTCTACAGGGGGCCTAACTATGGCTACACCTTC. Full variable domain (outside the CDR3, taken from reference TRBV11-2 and TRBJ1-2): EAGVAQSPRYKIIEKRQSVAFWCNPISGHATLYWYQQILGQGPKLLIQFQNNGVVDDSQLPKDRFSAERLKGVDSTLKIQPAKLEDSAVYLCASSPAGLYRGPNYGYTFGSGTRLTVV.

The chain uses TRBV13 and TRBJ1-1; possibly TRBD1 for D (6 bases). Per germline, CDR1 PRHDT and CDR2 FYEKMQ (reference sequence). V gave up 0 bases and J gave up 4 bases, with 12 bases separating them. The CDR3 consists of 15 residues. The CDR3 DNA sequence: TGTGCCAGCAGCTTAGGTCAGGGGCGAGGCACTGAAGCTTTCTTT. Amino acid sequence: CASSLGQGRGTEAFF. The full variable domain, its missing parts supplied by reference TRBV13 and TRBJ1-1, is AAGVIQSPRHLIKEKRETATLKCYPIPRHDTVYWYQQGPGQDPQFLISFYEKMQSDKGSIPDRFSAQQFSDYHSELNMSSLELGDSALYFCASSLGQGRGTEAFFGQGTRLTVV.

The chain has TRBV12-1 and TRBJ1-3; TRBD1, the table's D call, lacks a check against the DNA. TRBV12-1 is a pseudogene segment. The length of the CDR3 is 16 residues. CDR3 nucleotide sequence: TGTGCCAGCAGCTCTGGTGGGGGACACTCTGGAAACACCATATATTTT. Translating gives CASSSGGGHSGNTIYF.

V usage is TRBV10-1 and J usage is TRBJ1-3, with TRBD1 identical over 11 bases. V lost 3 bases, J lost 2 bases, and 15 bases stayed unmatched. CDR1 and CDR2 (germline): WNHNN, SYGVQD (reference sequence). This CDR3 region has 20 residues. CDR3 loop: CASSDEGKRGQGATGNTIYF. The CDR3 DNA reads TGCGCCAGCAGTGACGAAGGAAAGAGAGGACAGGGGGCAACTGGAAACACCATATATTTT.

The chain carries TRBV7-6 and TRBJ1-5, with 7 bases that match TRBD1. The CDR3 totals 15 residues. V was pared by 0 bases and J by 4 bases, with 3 bases of the junction left unmatched. Germline V gene data show CDR1 as SGHVS and CDR2 as FNYEAQ. CDR3 nucleotides: TGTGCCAGCAGCTTAGCGGCAGGGGGGAATCAGCCCCAGCATTTT. Translation gives CASSLAAGGNQPQHF.

This chain joins TRBV25-1 and TRBJ1-4; 8 nucleotides match TRBD1. The germline gives CDR1 MGHDK, CDR2 SYGVNS. Unmatched junction bases numbered 8, after V lost 3 bases and J lost 14 bases. There are 13 residues in the CDR3. The CDR3 region is CASSDLGDRYLFF. CDR3 in DNA: TGTGCCAGCAGTGACCTTGGGGACAGGTACCTGTTTTTT.

V is TRBV27 and J is TRBJ1-6, with D tentatively TRBD1 (6 bases). This CDR3 comprises 16 residues. Germline V lookup: CDR1 MNHEY, CDR2 SMNVEV (reference sequence). The germline V and J ends were trimmed by 3 bases and 3 bases, with 12 bases remaining between them. The CDR3 DNA sequence: TGTGCCAGCAGTTTTTCAGGGGTCGGCTATAATTCACCCCTCCACTTT. Translation gives CASSFSGVGYNSPLHF.

This chain uses TRBV6-6 with TRBJ2-7; 12 nucleotides align to TRBD1. This CDR3 region has 17 residues. Looked up from germline, CDR1 is MNHNY and CDR2 is SVGAGI (reference sequence). Trimming cost V 5 bases and J 0 bases; bases outside gene matches: 8. The CDR3 DNA reads as TGTGCCAGCAGTCCTGGGACAGGGGGCCGGAGCTCCTACGAGCAGTACTTC. This codes for CASSPGTGGRSSYEQYF.

The rearrangement links TRBV9 to TRBJ2-2; D remains unclear. CDR1 is SGDLS and CDR2 is YYNGEE in the germline V gene. V dropped 4 bases and J dropped 6 bases, with 10 bases sitting between them. This CDR3 comprises 13 residues. Written as DNA, the CDR3 is TGTGCCAGCAGCAGAGGTGTTCCCGGGGAGCTGTTTTTT. This gives the protein CASSRGVPGELFF.

The chain recombines TRBV4-1 with TRBJ1-2; 8 bases fit TRBD1. Germline V gene sequence: CDR1 MGHRA, CDR2 YSYEKL. Trimming took 3 bases from V and 4 from J; bases not matched to a gene: 1. The CDR3 runs 13 residues. The CDR3 region is CASSHDRGYGYTF. As DNA, the CDR3 is TGCGCCAGCAGCCACGACAGGGGCTATGGCTACACCTTC.

This clone was observed a handful of times. V and J are TRBV7-3 and TRBJ1-5, with D possibly being TRBD1 (6 bases). Looked up from germline, CDR1 is SGHTA and CDR2 is FQGTGA. The CDR3 sequence is 15 residues long. Trimming cost V 6 bases and J 6 bases, with 18 bases left between them. The CDR3 nucleotides are TGTGCCAGCAGTCCGGATGGGGGGGCCTCTCAGCCCCAGCATTTT. Residues: CASSPDGGASQPQHF.

The gene calls are TRBV11-3 and TRBJ2-1; a weak D match, TRBD2 (7 bases). V was clipped by 1 base and J by 7 bases, with 17 bases between them. This CDR3 is 16 amino acids long. In germline, CDR1 is SGHNT, CDR2 YENEEA. CDR3 in amino acids: CASSLVAGAPFNEQFF. DNA for the CDR3: TGTGCCAGCAGCTTAGTCGCGGGGGCCCCCTTTAATGAGCAGTTCTTC.

The gene calls are TRBV19 and TRBJ1-2, with D unclear. Deletions cut 7 bases from V and 8 bases from J, with 17 bases between. The CDR3 is 13 amino acids. The V gene's germline CDR1 is LNHDA and CDR2 SQIVND (reference sequence). CDR3 residues: CASTGSGYEGYTF. CDR3 nucleotide sequence: TGTGCCAGTACGGGCAGCGGTTATGAGGGCTACACCTTC.

The rearrangement joins TRBV6-5 to TRBJ2-7; 9 nucleotides align to TRBD1. Trimming at V came to 4 bases and at J to 7 bases, leaving 8 bases not matched to a gene. This CDR3 comprises 14 residues. Germline-derived CDR1 and CDR2 are MNHEY and SVGAGI. DNA for the CDR3: TGTGCCAGCAGTTCCGCCGGGACAGGGAGGGAGCAGTACTTC. This codes for CASSSAGTGREQYF.

V gene TRBV30 combines with J gene TRBJ2-1; 9 positions agree with TRBD1. Trimming removed 4 bases from V and 3 bases from J; junction bases left unmatched: 7. Germline V CDR1 and CDR2: GTSNPN, SVGIG (reference sequence). The CDR3 loop spans 15 amino acids. CDR3 sequence (DNA): TGTGCCTGGATGGAGGGGACAGGGAACTACAATGAGCAGTTCTTC. Translated: CAWMEGTGNYNEQFF.